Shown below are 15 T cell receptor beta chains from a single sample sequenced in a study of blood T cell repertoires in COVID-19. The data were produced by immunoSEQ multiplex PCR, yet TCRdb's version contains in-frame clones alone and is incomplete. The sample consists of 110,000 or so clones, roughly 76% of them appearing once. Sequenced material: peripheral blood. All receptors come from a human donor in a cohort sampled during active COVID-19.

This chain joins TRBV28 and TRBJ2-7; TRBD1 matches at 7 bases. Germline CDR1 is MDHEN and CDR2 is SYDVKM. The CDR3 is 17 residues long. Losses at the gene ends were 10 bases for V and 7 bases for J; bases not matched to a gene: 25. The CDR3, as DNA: TGTGCCACACTAGAGGGGGCAGGAATACCCTTCTCTAGGGAGCAGTACTTC. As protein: CATLEGAGIPFSREQYF.

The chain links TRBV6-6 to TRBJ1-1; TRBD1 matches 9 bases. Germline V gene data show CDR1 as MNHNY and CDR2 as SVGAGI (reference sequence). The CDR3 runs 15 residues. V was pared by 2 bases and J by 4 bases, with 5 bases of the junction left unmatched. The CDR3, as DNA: TGTGCCAGCAGTTACGCGGGGACAGGGAGCACTGAAGCTTTCTTT. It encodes CASSYAGTGSTEAFF.

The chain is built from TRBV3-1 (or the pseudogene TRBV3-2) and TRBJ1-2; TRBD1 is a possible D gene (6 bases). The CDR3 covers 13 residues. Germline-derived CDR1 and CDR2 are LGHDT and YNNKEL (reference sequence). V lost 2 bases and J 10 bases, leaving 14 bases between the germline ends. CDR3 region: CASSQRDTTSYTF. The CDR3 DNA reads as TGTGCCAGCAGCCAACGGGACACGACATCCTACACCTTC.

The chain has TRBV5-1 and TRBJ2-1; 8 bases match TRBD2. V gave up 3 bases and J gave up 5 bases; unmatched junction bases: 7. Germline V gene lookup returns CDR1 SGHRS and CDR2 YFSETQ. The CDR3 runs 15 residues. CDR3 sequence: CASSWEGLGNNEQFF. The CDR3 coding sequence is TGCGCCAGCAGCTGGGAGGGACTAGGGAACAATGAGCAGTTCTTC.

The CDR3 nucleotides are TGTGCCAGCAGCGGGACAGGGCTATCTGGAAACACCATATATTTT. It is translated as CASSGTGLSGNTIYF. V is TRBV9 and J is TRBJ1-3; 8 nucleotides agree with TRBD1. The CDR3 is made up of 15 amino acids. CDR1 is SGDLS and CDR2 is YYNGEE in the germline V gene. V dropped 3 bases and J dropped 1; count of bases not matched to a gene: 3.

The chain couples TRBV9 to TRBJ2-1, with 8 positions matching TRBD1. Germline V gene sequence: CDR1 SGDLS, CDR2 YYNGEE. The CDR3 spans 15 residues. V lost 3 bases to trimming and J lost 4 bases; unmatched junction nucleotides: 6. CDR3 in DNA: TGTGCCAGCAGCGACAGGGGGGTGAATTACAATGAGCAGTTCTTC. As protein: CASSDRGVNYNEQFF. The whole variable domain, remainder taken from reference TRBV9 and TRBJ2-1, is DSGVTQTPKHLITATGQRVTLRCSPRSGDLSVYWYQQSLDQGLQFLIQYYNGEERAKGNILERFSAQQFPDLHSELNLSSLELGDSALYFCASSDRGVNYNEQFFGPGTRLTVL.

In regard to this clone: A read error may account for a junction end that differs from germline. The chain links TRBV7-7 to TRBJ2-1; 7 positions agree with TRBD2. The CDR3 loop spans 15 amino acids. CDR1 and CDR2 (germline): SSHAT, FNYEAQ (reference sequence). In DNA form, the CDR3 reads TGTGCTAGCAGCCCCAACCTGGGAGGGCCAAATGAGCAGTTCTTC. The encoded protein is CASSPNLGGPNEQFF.

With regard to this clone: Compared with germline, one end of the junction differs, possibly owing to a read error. CDR3 region: CATSDSPKYRGYLNTHTQYF. CDR3 DNA: TGTGCCACCAGTGATTCGCCAAAATACAGGGGATACCTAAACACACATACGCAGTATTTT. V is TRBV24-1 and J is TRBJ2-3, with TRBD1 matching 7 bases. Germline V gives CDR1 KGHDR, CDR2 SFDVKD. CDR3 length: 20 residues.

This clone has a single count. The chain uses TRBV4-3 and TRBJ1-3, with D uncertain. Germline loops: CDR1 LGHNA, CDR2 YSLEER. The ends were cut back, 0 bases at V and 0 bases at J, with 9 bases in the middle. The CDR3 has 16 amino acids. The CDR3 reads CASSQEAGSSGNTIYF. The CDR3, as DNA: TGCGCCAGCAGCCAAGAGGCAGGCAGCTCTGGAAACACCATATATTTT.

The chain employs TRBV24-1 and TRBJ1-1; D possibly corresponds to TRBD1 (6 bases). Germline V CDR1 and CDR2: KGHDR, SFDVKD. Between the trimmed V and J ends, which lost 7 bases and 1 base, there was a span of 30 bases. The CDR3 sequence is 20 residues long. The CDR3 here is CATSEQYRDIYFKGNTEAFF. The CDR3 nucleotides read TGTGCCACCAGCGAACAGTACCGGGACATTTATTTTAAGGGGAACACTGAAGCTTTCTTT.

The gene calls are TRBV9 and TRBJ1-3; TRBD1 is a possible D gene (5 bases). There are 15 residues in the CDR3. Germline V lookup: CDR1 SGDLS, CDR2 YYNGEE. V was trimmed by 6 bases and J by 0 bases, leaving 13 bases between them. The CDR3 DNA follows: TGTGCCAGCACTAGTCCGGACAACTCTGGAAACACCATATATTTT. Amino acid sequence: CASTSPDNSGNTIYF.

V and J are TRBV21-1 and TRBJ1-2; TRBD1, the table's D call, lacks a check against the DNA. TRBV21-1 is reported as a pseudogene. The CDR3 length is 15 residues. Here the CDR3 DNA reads TGTGCCAGCACCGCTTCGGTCCGGGACAGGGGGGGAGTCACCTTC. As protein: CASTASVRDRGGVTF.

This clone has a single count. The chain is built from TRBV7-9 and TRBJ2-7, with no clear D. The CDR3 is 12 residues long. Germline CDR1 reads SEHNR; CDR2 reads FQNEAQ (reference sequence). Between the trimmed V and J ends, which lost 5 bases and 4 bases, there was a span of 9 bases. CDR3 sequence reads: CASSPVVYEQYF. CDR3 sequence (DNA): TGTGCCAGCAGCCCCGTCGTGTACGAGCAGTACTTC.

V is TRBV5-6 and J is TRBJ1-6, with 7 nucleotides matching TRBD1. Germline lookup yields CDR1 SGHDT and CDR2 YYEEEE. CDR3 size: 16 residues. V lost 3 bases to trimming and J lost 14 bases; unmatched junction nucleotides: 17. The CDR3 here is CASSSPGGQGPRALHF. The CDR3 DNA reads TGTGCCAGCAGCTCCCCAGGGGGGCAGGGCCCAAGGGCCCTCCACTTT.

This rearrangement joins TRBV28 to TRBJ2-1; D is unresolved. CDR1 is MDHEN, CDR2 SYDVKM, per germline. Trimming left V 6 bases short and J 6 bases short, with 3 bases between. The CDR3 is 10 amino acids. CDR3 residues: CASSSNEQFF. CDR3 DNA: TGTGCCAGCAGCTCCAATGAGCAGTTCTTC.